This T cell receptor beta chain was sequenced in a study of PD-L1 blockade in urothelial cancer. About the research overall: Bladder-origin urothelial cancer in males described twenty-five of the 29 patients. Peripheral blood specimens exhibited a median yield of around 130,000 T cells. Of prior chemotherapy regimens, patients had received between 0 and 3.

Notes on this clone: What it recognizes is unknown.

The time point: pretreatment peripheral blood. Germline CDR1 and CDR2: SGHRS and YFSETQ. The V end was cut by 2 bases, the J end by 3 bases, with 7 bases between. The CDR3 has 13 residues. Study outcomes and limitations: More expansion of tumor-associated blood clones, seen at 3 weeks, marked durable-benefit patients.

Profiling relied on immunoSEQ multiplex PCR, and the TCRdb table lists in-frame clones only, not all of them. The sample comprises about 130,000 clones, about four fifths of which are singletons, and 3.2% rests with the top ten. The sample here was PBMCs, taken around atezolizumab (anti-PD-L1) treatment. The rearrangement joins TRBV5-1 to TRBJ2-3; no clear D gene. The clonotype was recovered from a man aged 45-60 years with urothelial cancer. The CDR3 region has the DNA TGCGCCAGCAGCTTACCGCAGACAGATACGCAGTATTTT. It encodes CASSLPQTDTQYF.